This record covers a single T cell receptor (beta chain). J gave up 5 bases and V 4 bases, and 8 bases lay outside the gene matches. Germline V gene lookup returns CDR1 SGHRS and CDR2 YFSETQ. The CDR3 has 15 residues. This sample is part of a study of sequential checkpoint blockade in melanoma. Treatment denoted: randomized to nivolumab then ipilimumab (arm A) or the reverse (arm B). Assay used: immunoSEQ multiplex PCR; TCRdb lists only in-frame clones, some missing. The top ten clones hold 56% of a sample with around 5,000 clones, about 72% of them seen once. The sample here was CD8+ T cells sorted from blood (inferred from file names), taken from a patient given nivolumab and ipilimumab in sequence. The V gene is TRBV5-1, the J gene TRBJ2-5, with 10 nucleotides matching TRBD1. The clonotype comes from a human donor with melanoma. This CDR3 is CASSLGTGDSETQYF. The CDR3 nucleotides read TGCGCCAGCAGCCTTGGGACAGGGGACTCGGAGACCCAGTACTTC.